These T cell receptor beta chains were read from a single sample in a study of T-cell memory formation after mild COVID-19. A single record per CDR3 protein comes from TCRdb applying MiXCR to the 5' RACE reads. The table includes more than 250,000 distinct CDR3 sequences, roughly 18% detected once. Input material: PBMCs or a T cell subset sorted from them (not recorded which). The receptors derive from a man aged 18 to 30 who had mild COVID-19 (a few samples of this study predate the infection). Cell type and time point are not known. The CDR3 runs from the conserved cysteine through the conserved F or W. D genes are given only for firm matches. The size entry is marked missing in some rows and otherwise reads once, few, many or a size class.

clone_size d_call j_call v_call cdr3_aa cdr3_nt
many - TRBJ2-3 TRBV24-1 CATSESDRPRTQYF TGTGCCACCAGTGAATCCGACAGGCCCCGGACGCAGTATTTT
few TRBD1 TRBJ1-2 TRBV29-1 CSAADRDTTSYTF TGCAGCGCCGCGGACAGGGATACGACGAGCTACACCTTC
many TRBD2 TRBJ2-5 TRBV5-1 CASSTSGGAEETQYF TGCGCCAGCTCGACTAGCGGGGGGGCAGAGGAGACCCAGTACTTC
few - TRBJ2-2 TRBV7-2 CASSLGRGVGELFF TGTGCCAGCAGCTTAGGCAGGGGAGTTGGGGAGCTGTTTTTT
- TRBD2 TRBJ2-7 TRBV7-9 CASSPRGFLRGGVYEQYF TGTGCCAGCAGCCCCAGAGGGTTCCTCCGGGGGGGTGTCTACGAGCAGTACTTC
- - TRBJ1-1 TRBV18 CASFLQGGRTEAFF TGTGCCAGCTTCCTACAGGGAGGTCGGACTGAAGCTTTCTTT
- - TRBJ1-2 TRBV6-5 CASSYGGNTNYGYTF TGTGCCAGCAGTTACGGGGGGAATACGAACTATGGCTACACCTTC
few TRBD1 TRBJ1-1 TRBV7-9 CASSRPGQAAEAFF TGTGCCAGCAGCCGTCCGGGACAGGCTGCTGAAGCTTTCTTT
- - TRBJ2-5 TRBV25-1 CASSGYDLLGETQYF TGTGCCAGCAGTGGGTATGACCTGCTGGGGGAGACCCAGTACTTC
- - TRBJ1-2 TRBV6-5 CASSFGRVGGYTF TGTGCCAGCAGTTTCGGCAGGGTGGGTGGCTACACCTTC
few TRBD1 TRBJ2-6 TRBV12-3/TRBV12-4 CASSSGTGGTGANVLTF TGTGCCAGCAGCTCCGGGACAGGGGGCACTGGGGCCAACGTCCTGACTTTC
few TRBD2 TRBJ2-1 TRBV3-1 CASSQGVSGGYNEQFF TGTGCCAGCAGCCAAGGGGTTAGCGGGGGCTACAATGAGCAGTTCTTC
- TRBD1 TRBJ1-5 TRBV3-1 CASSLGQANQPQHF TGTGCCAGCAGCCTGGGACAGGCCAATCAGCCCCAGCATTTT
- - TRBJ2-3 TRBV9 CASSPQGIHADTQYF TGTGCCAGCAGCCCTCAGGGGATCCACGCAGATACGCAGTATTTT
few - TRBJ2-1 TRBV28 CASSSPEGGGVYEQFF TGTGCCAGCAGTTCCCCTGAGGGCGGAGGGGTGTATGAGCAGTTCTTC
- - TRBJ2-3 TRBV7-9 CASSLGVGYTDTQYF TGTGCCAGCAGCTTAGGTGTGGGGTACACAGATACGCAGTATTTT
once - TRBJ2-5 TRBV11-2 CASSPPGAVQATQYF TGTGCCAGCAGCCCACCGGGGGCCGTTCAGGCGACCCAGTACTTC
many - TRBJ2-5 TRBV4-3 CASSHALGYQETQYF TGCGCCAGCAGCCATGCTCTAGGCTACCAAGAGACCCAGTACTTC
many - TRBJ2-7 TRBV2 CASSEPTGFYEQYF TGTGCCAGCAGTGAACCTACAGGGTTCTACGAGCAGTACTTC
many - TRBJ1-5 TRBV4-3 CASSHGENQPQHF TGCGCCAGCAGCCACGGAGAGAATCAGCCCCAGCATTTT
- - TRBJ1-1 TRBV5-1 CASSSPDARIAEAFF TGCGCCAGCAGCTCGCCGGACGCTAGGATCGCTGAAGCTTTCTTT
many - TRBJ1-1 TRBV6-5 CASSYRSQGNTEAFF TGTGCCAGCAGCTATCGGAGTCAGGGTAACACTGAAGCTTTCTTT
few - TRBJ1-5 TRBV12-3/TRBV12-4 CASSFEGEGNQPQHF TGTGCCAGCAGTTTCGAAGGGGAAGGCAATCAGCCCCAGCATTTT
few - TRBJ2-3 TRBV7-8 CASSLAGGGGSTDTQYF TGTGCCAGCAGCTTAGCCGGGGGCGGGGGCTCCACAGATACGCAGTATTTT
- - TRBJ2-3 TRBV7-8 CASSLGPVTDTQYF TGTGCCAGCAGCTTAGGACCAGTGACAGATACGCAGTATTTT
few TRBD1 TRBJ2-3 TRBV5-1 CASSFSGKQGAADTQYF TGCGCCAGCAGCTTCTCGGGGAAACAGGGGGCAGCAGATACGCAGTATTTT
- - TRBJ2-5 TRBV27 CASTPMGRQETQYF TGTGCCAGCACCCCGATGGGGAGGCAAGAGACCCAGTACTTC
few - TRBJ2-7 TRBV7-2 CASSPPWAPRREQYF TGTGCCAGCAGCCCCCCTTGGGCCCCCCGGCGCGAGCAGTACTTC
- - TRBJ2-5 TRBV13 CASIPGGGGLETQYF TGTGCCAGCATCCCCGGGGGCGGGGGCCTTGAGACCCAGTACTTC
many - TRBJ2-5 TRBV6-5 CASRGETQYF TGTGCCAGCAGAGGGGAGACCCAGTACTTC
- - TRBJ2-5 TRBV6-6 CASSFRLEDQETQYF TGTGCCAGCAGTTTCCGACTAGAGGACCAAGAGACCCAGTACTTC
few TRBD2 TRBJ2-2 TRBV12-3/TRBV12-4 CASRPGLAGWTGELFF TGTGCCAGCAGACCTGGACTAGCGGGTTGGACCGGGGAGCTGTTTTTT
- - TRBJ1-2 TRBV20-1 CSARDQDSGGYTF TGCAGTGCTAGAGATCAAGATTCCGGTGGCTACACATTC
few - TRBJ2-2 TRBV4-3 CASSQVETNTGELFF TGCGCCAGCAGCCAAGTAGAAACGAACACCGGGGAGCTGTTTTTT
- TRBD1 TRBJ1-1 TRBV19 CASTFYQGANGEAFF TGTGCCAGTACTTTTTATCAGGGGGCGAACGGTGAAGCTTTCTTT
many - TRBJ2-2 TRBV12-3/TRBV12-4 CASSLYSPNTGELFF TGTGCCAGCAGTTTGTATTCTCCGAACACCGGGGAGCTGTTTTTT
many - TRBJ1-6 TRBV19 CASSIRPYNSPLHF TGTGCCAGTAGTATTCGCCCGTATAATTCACCCCTCCACTTT
few - TRBJ1-5 TRBV3-1 CASSQAGGVYQPQHF TGTGCCAGCAGCCAAGCTGGGGGAGTCTATCAGCCCCAGCATTTT
- - TRBJ1-2 TRBV7-9 CASSWDGYGYTF TGTGCCAGCAGCTGGGACGGCTATGGCTACACCTTC
- - TRBJ1-1 TRBV7-9 CASSATMNTEAFF TGTGCCAGCAGCGCGACAATGAACACTGAAGCTTTCTTT
few TRBD1 TRBJ1-2 TRBV30 CAWGLGTAYGYTF TGTGCCTGGGGATTAGGGACAGCCTATGGCTACACCTTC
- - TRBJ2-2 TRBV21-1 CASSKKAGDGNTGELFF TGTGCCAGCAGCAAAAAAGCCGGGGACGGGAACACCGGGGAGCTGTTTTTT
few - TRBJ1-4 TRBV24-1 CATSDARGRVLFF TGTGCCACCAGTGATGCCCGCGGACGGGTACTGTTTTTT
- TRBD2 TRBJ2-3 TRBV4-2 CASGTSGGDTDTQYF TGTGCCAGCGGTACTAGCGGGGGGGACACAGATACGCAGTATTTT
- - TRBJ1-5 TRBV6-5 CASSLDWNQPQHF TGTGCCAGCAGTTTGGATTGGAATCAGCCCCAGCATTTT
- - TRBJ1-2 TRBV4-3 CASSQVGAGYGYTF TGCGCCAGCAGCCAAGTGGGGGCCGGCTATGGCTACACCTTC
- - TRBJ2-1 TRBV6-2/TRBV6-3 CASSSQVNEQFF TGTGCCAGCAGTTCTCAAGTCAATGAGCAGTTCTTC
many - TRBJ2-2 TRBV2 CASRYAGELFF TGTGCCAGCAGATATGCCGGGGAGCTGTTTTTT
- - TRBJ2-3 TRBV12-3/TRBV12-4 CASSSGRIGTDTQYF TGTGCCAGCAGTTCCGGTCGAATCGGCACAGATACGCAGTATTTT
many TRBD2 TRBJ2-2 TRBV7-9 CASPAGAGELFF TGTGCCAGTCCGGCGGGGGCCGGGGAGCTGTTTTTT
few TRBD1 TRBJ2-3 TRBV5-1 CASSPWDRITDTQYF TGCGCATCCAGCCCGTGGGACAGAATCACAGATACGCAGTATTTT
many - TRBJ2-5 TRBV29-1 CSVVPGSQTQYF TGCAGCGTTGTCCCGGGGAGCCAGACCCAGTACTTC
few TRBD1 TRBJ1-5 TRBV15 CATSNDRVGQPQHF TGTGCCACCAGCAATGACAGGGTTGGGCAGCCCCAGCATTTT
- TRBD1 TRBJ2-3 TRBV6-6 CASSYRGQGFGRGRDTQYF TGTGCCAGCAGTTACCGAGGACAGGGTTTCGGAAGGGGTCGGGATACGCAGTATTTT
- TRBD2 TRBJ2-2 TRBV5-4 CASSPTSGGQNTGELFF TGTGCCAGCAGCCCGACTAGCGGGGGACAAAACACCGGGGAGCTGTTTTTT
- - TRBJ1-1 TRBV12-3/TRBV12-4 CASSFRGAPEAFF TGTGCCAGCAGTTTTAGGGGGGCTCCTGAAGCTTTCTTT
- - TRBJ2-5 TRBV6-5 CASSLAYGGELQETQYF TGTGCCAGCAGCTTGGCTTACGGCGGGGAGCTCCAAGAGACCCAGTACTTC
- - TRBJ2-1 TRBV24-1 CATSDLNGNEQFF TGTGCCACCAGTGATTTGAACGGCAATGAGCAGTTCTTC
- - TRBJ2-7 TRBV7-9 CASSPPAVYEQYF TGTGCCAGCAGCCCACCCGCCGTATACGAGCAGTACTTC
- TRBD1 TRBJ1-5 TRBV12-3/TRBV12-4 CASRPTGNQPQHF TGTGCCAGCAGACCGACAGGGAACCAGCCCCAGCATTTT